These 12 T cell receptor beta chains were sequenced from one sample in a study of tissue T cells after allogeneic stem cell transplantation. Libraries were prepared by immunoSEQ multiplex PCR; TCRdb keeps only in-frame clonotypes and omits some of them. The sample holds some 11,000 clones, 70% seen once. Sequences were derived from tissue from the right colon, sampled at autopsy. Receptors originate from a woman aged 18 to 55 with breast cancer.

Only a few counts were recorded for this clone. V gene TRBV4-1 combines with J gene TRBJ1-6, with D uncertain. This CDR3 has 14 amino acids. Germline V gene sequence: CDR1 MGHRA, CDR2 YSYEKL. Trimming left V 4 bases short and J 0 bases short, with 4 bases between. The CDR3 is CASSRSSYNSPLHF. Written as DNA, the CDR3 is TGCGCCAGCAGCCGGAGCTCCTATAATTCACCCCTCCACTTT.

This chain uses TRBV2 with TRBJ2-2, with D hard to call. Germline-derived CDR1 and CDR2 are SNHLY and FYNNEI. V shed 1 base and J shed 6 bases, with 6 bases lying between them. This CDR3 contains 13 residues. CDR3 protein: CASSEEGSGELFF. CDR3 nucleotide sequence: TGTGCCAGCAGTGAAGAAGGTTCCGGGGAGCTGTTTTTT.

The CDR3 coding sequence is TGTGCCAGCAGCCAATATAGCGGGTTAAGTAACAATGAGCAGTTCTTC. Translated: CASSQYSGLSNNEQFF. The rearrangement joins TRBV7-2 to TRBJ2-1; 7 nucleotides align to TRBD2. CDR1 is SGHTA and CDR2 is FQGNSA in the germline V gene. The CDR3 is 16 amino acids. V lost 5 bases and J lost 5; bases outside the gene matches: 12.

The chain has TRBV6-1 and TRBJ1-2; no clear D gene. CDR1 is MNHNS and CDR2 is SASEGT in the germline V gene. The CDR3 is 16 residues long. V gave up 0 bases and J gave up 5 bases, with 16 bases separating them. CDR3 coding DNA: TGTGCCAGCAGTGAAGCGTGGGAGGACCCCGGGTATGGCTACACCTTC. It encodes CASSEAWEDPGYGYTF.

This clone is judged medium-sized. V and J are TRBV30 and TRBJ2-7; D is ambiguous. The V end lost 3 bases, the J end lost 6 bases, and 9 bases lay between the germline ends. CDR3 length: 11 amino acids. Germline lookup yields CDR1 GTSNPN and CDR2 SVGIG (reference sequence). This chain's CDR3 is CAWSPGSEQYF. In DNA form, the CDR3 reads TGTGCCTGGAGCCCGGGTAGCGAGCAGTACTTC.

This clone has only a few counts. V gene TRBV30 combines with J gene TRBJ1-2, with TRBD1 as a possible D gene (5 bases). Germline V CDR1 and CDR2: GTSNPN, SVGIG (reference sequence). The CDR3 extends over 13 amino acids. Trimming took 0 bases from V and 1 from J, leaving 6 bases between them. The CDR3 is CAWSVDSNYGYTF. The CDR3 region has the DNA TGTGCCTGGAGTGTAGACAGTAACTATGGCTACACCTTC.

The chain uses TRBV5-6 and TRBJ2-6; the D gene is possibly TRBD1 (5 bases). The CDR3 runs to 16 residues. Germline V gene lookup returns CDR1 SGHDT and CDR2 YYEEEE. The V gene lost 3 bases and the J gene lost 0 bases, with 10 bases spanning the gap. The CDR3, as DNA: TGTGCCAGCAGCTCCGAGACAGTCTCTGGGGCCAACGTCCTGACTTTC. This sequence encodes CASSSETVSGANVLTF.

V is TRBV21-1 and J is TRBJ2-7; TRBD2 is the table's D call and was not checked against the DNA. TRBV21-1 is assigned pseudogene status. This CDR3 region has 15 residues. CDR3 nucleotide sequence: TGTGCCAGCAGCACTCCGATAGCCAGCTCCTACGAGCAGTACTTC. Translated: CASSTPIASSYEQYF.

V usage is TRBV5-5 and J usage is TRBJ2-1, with TRBD2 identical over 8 bases. This CDR3 region has 15 residues. Per the germline V gene, CDR1 is SGHKS and CDR2 is YYEKEE (reference sequence). The V gene end was trimmed by 4 bases and the J gene end by 0 bases; junction bases not matched to a gene: 3. The CDR3 DNA reads as TGTGCCAGCAGCCGCGGGGGGCTCTCCTACAATGAGCAGTTCTTC. This gives the protein CASSRGGLSYNEQFF.

V usage is TRBV2 and J usage is TRBJ2-2; D unclear. Germline CDR1 is SNHLY and CDR2 is FYNNEI. The CDR3 is 15 residues long. Trimming took 3 bases from V and 5 from J, leaving 13 bases between them. CDR3 coding DNA: TGTGCCAGCAGTGATAGGGTTTTTGGTACCGGGGAGCTGTTTTTT. It specifies CASSDRVFGTGELFF.

The chain combines TRBV2 with TRBJ1-2; D unclear. Trimming stripped 4 bases from V and 8 bases from J, with 8 bases between. From germline, CDR1 is SNHLY and CDR2 FYNNEI. This CDR3 is 11 amino acids long. The CDR3 bases are TGTGCCAGCAGTGCCTCAGAGGGCTACACCTTC. Residues: CASSASEGYTF. The full variable domain, rest sourced from reference TRBV2 and TRBJ1-2, is EPEVTQTPSHQVTQMGQEVILRCVPISNHLYFYWYRQILGQKVEFLVSFYNNEISEKSEIFDDQFSVERPDGSNFTLKIRSTKLEDSAMYFCASSASEGYTFGSGTRLTVV.

The rearrangement joins TRBV6-5 to TRBJ1-2; the D gene is possibly TRBD1 (5 bases). Looked up from germline, CDR1 is MNHEY and CDR2 is SVGAGI. This CDR3 has 14 residues. The V end lost 5 bases, the J end lost 2 bases, and 12 bases lay between the germline ends. Written as DNA, the CDR3 is TGTGCCAGCAGTCTTTTGGGGGGGAACTATGGCTACACCTTC. This sequence encodes CASSLLGGNYGYTF.